This entry lists 20 T cell receptor beta chains sequenced from one sample in a study of blood T cell repertoires in COVID-19 (dated by TCRdb to about 2020). Library construction relied on the immunoSEQ multiplex PCR assay. What TCRdb holds here is the immuneACCESS table cut down to in-frame rearrangements. Part of the clones is not present; checked against another copy, under half of the missing clones reflect an unresolved V gene, and the others are unexplained. The sample records 200,000 to 300,000 clones, roughly 85% of which are singletons. The biggest ten clones account for around 10% of the sample. What was sequenced was PBMCs or T cells enriched from blood (not recorded which). The origin of the receptors is a woman in her forties or fifties with acute COVID-19.

This clone was counted once. This chain connects TRBV30 to TRBJ1-1, with D perhaps TRBD1 (6 bases). The CDR3 has 14 residues. In germline, CDR1 is GTSNPN, CDR2 SVGIG (reference sequence). V lost 7 bases and J 4 bases, leaving 19 bases between the germline ends. The CDR3 sequence is CASPRQGRVTEAFF. In DNA, the CDR3 is TGTGCCTCGCCTAGGCAGGGGAGAGTCACTGAAGCTTTCTTT.

The chain employs TRBV29-1 and TRBJ2-7; tentatively, D is TRBD2 (5 bases). Trimming took 2 bases from V and 5 from J, leaving 13 bases between them. Germline CDR1 reads SQVTM; CDR2 reads ANQGSEA. The CDR3 is 13 amino acids. The CDR3 DNA follows: TGCAGCGTTGAACTCGGGGAGAGTGACGAGCAGTACTTC. Residues: CSVELGESDEQYF.

The rearrangement uses TRBV5-1 and TRBJ2-1, with TRBD2 matching 8 bases. The V gene's germline CDR1 is SGHRS and CDR2 YFSETQ. The CDR3 runs to 15 residues. V lost 0 bases to trimming and J lost 9 bases; unmatched junction nucleotides: 8. In DNA, the CDR3 is TGCGCCAGCAGCTTGGTAGGGGCGGGGGGACGTGAGCAGTTCTTC. This sequence encodes CASSLVGAGGREQFF.

The count of this clone is one. This chain links TRBV5-4 with TRBJ1-1, with 9 nucleotides matching TRBD1. V trimming: 3 bases; J trimming: 1 base; junction bases outside the gene matches: 4. The CDR3 is made up of 15 amino acids. Germline V CDR1 and CDR2: SGHNT, YYREEE (reference sequence). The CDR3 protein is CASSSGTGTNTEAFF. The CDR3 DNA is TGTGCCAGCAGCTCCGGGACAGGGACGAACACTGAAGCTTTCTTT.

The chain couples TRBV30 to TRBJ1-4; the D gene is possibly TRBD1 (5 bases). This CDR3 has 15 amino acids. The V and J ends lost 4 bases and 3 bases respectively, with 15 bases between them. Germline V gives CDR1 GTSNPN, CDR2 SVGIG (reference sequence). The CDR3: CAWTRPGLANEKLFF. The CDR3 region has the DNA TGTGCCTGGACCCGCCCAGGGCTGGCTAATGAAAAACTGTTTTTT.

In its sample, this clone was seen a few times. Other nucleotide sequences from this sample produce the same CDR3. The V call is TRBV5-4, the J call TRBJ2-3; 7 nucleotides agree with TRBD2. The ends lost 5 bases at V and 3 bases at J; junction bases unmatched: 3. Germline-derived CDR1 and CDR2 are SGHNT and YYREEE (reference sequence). This CDR3 has 13 residues. CDR3 amino acids: CASSSRGTDTQYF. Here the CDR3 DNA reads TGTGCCAGCAGTTCGCGGGGGACAGATACGCAGTATTTT. Full variable domain (remainder filled in from reference TRBV5-4 and TRBJ2-3): ETGVTQSPTHLIKTRGQQVTLRCSSQSGHNTVSWYQQALGQGPQFIFQYYREEENGRGNFPPRFSGLQFPNYSSELNVNALELDDSALYLCASSSRGTDTQYFGPGTRLTVL.

The V gene is TRBV5-1, the J gene TRBJ1-6; the D gene is possibly TRBD1 (6 bases). Between the trimmed V and J ends, which lost 1 base and 10 bases, there was a span of 12 bases. The V gene's germline CDR1 is SGHRS and CDR2 YFSETQ. This CDR3 is 14 amino acids long. The CDR3 reads CASSLSGGESPLHF. The CDR3 nucleotides read TGCGCCAGCAGCTTGTCTGGGGGCGAATCACCCCTCCACTTT.

This sequence joins TRBV30 and TRBJ2-7, with TRBD1 matching 11 bases. Germline V gene data show CDR1 as GTSNPN and CDR2 as SVGIG (reference sequence). Losses at the gene ends were 2 bases for V and 3 bases for J; bases not matched to a gene: 3. The CDR3 runs to 14 residues. This CDR3 is CAWSLGTGGYEQYF. CDR3 DNA sequence: TGTGCCTGGAGTCTGGGGACAGGGGGCTACGAGCAGTACTTC.

The J gene is TRBJ2-7, the V gene TRBV28, with a tentative D call TRBD2 (6 bases). V lost 7 bases and J 0 bases, leaving 13 bases between the germline ends. The germline V gene has CDR1 MDHEN and CDR2 SYDVKM. The length of the CDR3 is 14 residues. As DNA, the CDR3 is TGTGCCAGCACCACGGGACTCTCCTCCTACGAGCAGTACTTC. Translated: CASTTGLSSYEQYF.

The V and J genes are TRBV5-6 and TRBJ1-5; D might be TRBD1 (5 bases). In germline, CDR1 is SGHDT, CDR2 YYEEEE. The CDR3 length is 15 residues. V lost 1 base and J lost 3, with 11 bases in between. CDR3 region: CASSLFLTDNQPQHF. The CDR3, as DNA: TGTGCCAGCAGCTTGTTTTTGACAGACAATCAGCCCCAGCATTTT.

The sample holds a few counts of this clone. DNA for the CDR3: TGCAGTGCTAGTGTTAGCTCCTACGAGCAGTACTTC. It codes for CSASVSSYEQYF. V gene TRBV20-1 combines with J gene TRBJ2-7; no reliable D call. V lost 3 bases, J lost 0 bases, and 6 bases lay in between. Germline-derived CDR1 and CDR2 are DFQATT and SNEGSKA (reference sequence). The CDR3 has 12 residues.

The chain joins TRBV4-1 to TRBJ1-3; D remains ambiguous. The CDR3 contains 12 residues. CDR1 is MGHRA, CDR2 YSYEKL, per germline. V was shortened by 0 bases and J by 8 bases, with 5 bases between the two germline ends. The CDR3 DNA follows: TGCGCCAGCAGCCAAGATTTCTACACCATATATTTT. Residues: CASSQDFYTIYF.

This chain connects TRBV3-1 (or the pseudogene TRBV3-2) to TRBJ1-2, with D possibly being TRBD1 (6 bases). The CDR3 length is 14 residues. Deletions cut 2 bases from V and 5 bases from J, with 12 bases between. Germline CDR1 LGHDT, CDR2 YNNKEL (reference sequence). The CDR3 DNA reads TGTGCCAGCAGCCAAAACAGGGCCGGGTATGGCTACACCTTC. It codes for CASSQNRAGYGYTF.

The chain combines TRBV11-2 with TRBJ1-3; the D gene is possibly TRBD1 (6 bases). The germline V gene encodes CDR1 SGHAT and CDR2 FQNNGV. This CDR3 comprises 17 residues. Trimming took 3 bases from V and 0 from J, leaving 15 bases between them. The CDR3 nucleotides read TGTGCCAGCAGCTTGCACAGGGCAACTAACTCTGGAAACACCATATATTTT. It specifies CASSLHRATNSGNTIYF.

CDR3 protein: CASRASGGYEQYF. The CDR3 nucleotides are TGTGCCAGCAGGGCTAGCGGGGGCTACGAGCAGTACTTC. This chain links TRBV13 with TRBJ2-7; 10 nucleotides line up with TRBD2. The CDR3 is 13 amino acids. V trimming: 6 bases; J trimming: 3 bases; junction bases outside the gene matches: 2. Germline CDR1 and CDR2: PRHDT and FYEKMQ (reference sequence).

This chain connects TRBV15 to TRBJ1-3; D ambiguous. Germline assignment: CDR1 LNHNV and CDR2 YYDKDF (reference sequence). Between the trimmed V and J ends, which lost 6 bases and 0 bases, there was a span of 6 bases. CDR3 length equals 13 residues. In DNA form, the CDR3 reads TGTGCCACCAGACAGAACTCTGGAAACACCATATATTTT. Its translation is CATRQNSGNTIYF. Complete variable domain (other parts from reference TRBV15 and TRBJ1-3): DAMVIQNPRYQVTQFGKPVTLSCSQTLNHNVMYWYQQKSSQAPKLLFHYYDKDFNNEADTPDNFQSRRPNTSFCFLDIRSPGLGDTAMYLCATRQNSGNTIYFGEGSWLTVV.

This rearrangement joins TRBV19 to TRBJ1-2; D is unresolved. The germline gives CDR1 LNHDA, CDR2 SQIVND (reference sequence). V was trimmed by 3 bases and J by 2 bases, leaving 7 bases between them. The CDR3 extends over 13 amino acids. This chain's CDR3 is CASSMNWNYGYTF. For the CDR3, the DNA is TGTGCCAGTAGTATGAACTGGAACTATGGCTACACCTTC.

CDR3 loop: CASSQDQKRLVNTEAFF. The CDR3 DNA reads TGTGCCAGTAGCCAAGACCAGAAGAGACTAGTGAACACTGAAGCTTTCTTT. The genes are TRBV19 and TRBJ1-1; D call uncertain. Trimming removed 6 bases at V and 0 bases at J, with 20 bases between. CDR3 length equals 17 residues. Germline V gives CDR1 LNHDA, CDR2 SQIVND (reference sequence).

The V call is TRBV5-6, the J call TRBJ2-7; D is possibly TRBD2 (6 bases). Germline CDR1 reads SGHDT; CDR2 reads YYEEEE. Trimming pared 0 bases from V and 4 bases from J, leaving 14 bases between. CDR3 length equals 15 residues. DNA of the CDR3: TGTGCCAGCAGCTTGGGTATCAGGCGGGGATACGAGCAGTACTTC. Protein sequence: CASSLGIRRGYEQYF.

The chain has TRBV6-5 and TRBJ2-2, with 8 bases that match TRBD1. V dropped 4 bases and J dropped 5; count of bases not matched to a gene: 6. The CDR3 contains 15 residues. Germline V gene sequence: CDR1 MNHEY, CDR2 SVGAGI. The DNA of the CDR3 is TGTGCCAGCAGTTCTCGACAGGGGAGAACCGGGGAGCTGTTTTTT. Translated, it gives CASSSRQGRTGELFF.